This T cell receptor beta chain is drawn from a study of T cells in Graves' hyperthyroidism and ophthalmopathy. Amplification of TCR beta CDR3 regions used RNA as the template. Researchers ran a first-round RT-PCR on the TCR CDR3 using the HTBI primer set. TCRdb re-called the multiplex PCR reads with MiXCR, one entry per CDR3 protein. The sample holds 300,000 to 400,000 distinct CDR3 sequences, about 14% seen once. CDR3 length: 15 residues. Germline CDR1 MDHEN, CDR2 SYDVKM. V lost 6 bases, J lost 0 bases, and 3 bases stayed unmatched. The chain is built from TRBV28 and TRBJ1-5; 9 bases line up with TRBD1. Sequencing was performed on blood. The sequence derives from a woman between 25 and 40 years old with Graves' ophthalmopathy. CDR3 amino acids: CASRRTGVSNQPQHF. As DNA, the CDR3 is TGTGCCAGCAGACGGACAGGGGTTAGCAATCAGCCCCAGCATTTT.